Listed here is a single T cell receptor beta chain. Its antigen is unknown. TCRdb keeps only in-frame clones here, not all; method: immunoSEQ multiplex PCR. This sample has roughly 660,000 clones, with about nine tenths found just once. The sample is drawn from a study of shared clonotypes between healthy human individuals. Across the whole study: Every donor yielded three CD4 naive, three CD4 memory, two CD8 naive and one CD8 memory plate.

CD45RO+ cells and CCR7-negative CD45RA+ TemRA cells were combined as CD8 memory. Germline V gives CDR1 MNHEY, CDR2 SVGAGI. The V end was cut by 0 bases, the J end by 4 bases, with 10 bases between. The CDR3 runs to 14 residues. Study-wide points: Shared clonotypes across all four donors exceeded non-shared ones in generation probability.

The sequenced sample consisted of memory CD8+ T cells from PBMCs. Subset: CD45RO+ cells pooled with CCR7-negative TemRA cells. The sequence was collected from a man between 18 and 35 years old in good health. Some clones in this sample may be carry-over from other donors' samples. This rearrangement joins TRBV6-5 to TRBJ2-7; the D gene is possibly TRBD2 (6 bases). CDR3 sequence: CASSYSPGAYEQYF. Here the CDR3 DNA reads TGTGCCAGCAGTTACTCGCCGGGAGCTTACGAGCAGTACTTC.